This T cell receptor (beta chain) was sequenced for a study of a mutant IDH1 vaccine in newly diagnosed glioma. The overall study: Beginning 4-6 weeks after radiotherapy alone, or with temozolomide cycles, vaccination took place. Treatment recipients were roughly 62% male and 37.5% female, and their mean age was roughly 40 years.

Assay used: immunoSEQ multiplex PCR; TCRdb lists only in-frame clones, some missing. Of about 94,000 clones detected, roughly nine tenths appear once; the ten largest clones hold 0.75% to 0.95%. Germline V gene lookup returns CDR1 SGHRS and CDR2 YFSETQ. V dropped 1 base and J dropped 5; count of bases not matched to a gene: 5. CDR3 length: 16 amino acids. Regarding this clone: What it binds is unknown.

Sample time point: week 47, end of study. It was 300 ug of mutant IDH1 20-mer peptide that made up each vaccine dose, given with topical imiquimod. Patients carried new grade 3 or 4 IDH1-mutant astrocytomas lacking nuclear ATRX. General study results and limits: Changes in the top peripheral T cell clonotypes seemingly had no bearing on pseudoprogression.

The source material was PBMCs, sampled from a glioma patient whose treatment included an IDH1 peptide vaccine. This clonotype originated in a woman aged 50 to 65 with glioma. This rearrangement joins TRBV5-1 to TRBJ2-5; 13 positions agree with TRBD2. CDR3: CASSLPGLAGVETQYF. The CDR3 region has the DNA TGCGCCAGCAGCTTGCCTGGACTAGCGGGAGTTGAGACCCAGTACTTC.